A selection of T cell receptor beta chains follows, all from one sample in a study of CD8 T cells in ankylosing spondylitis. TCRdb re-derived calls from the 5' RACE reads in MiXCR, one entry per CDR3 protein. Found here are approximately 220,000 distinct CDR3 sequences, roughly a tenth of them singletons; the top ten hold 21%. Specimen: blood, either unsorted or a sorted T cell fraction (not recorded which). Receptor source: a male donor with ankylosing spondylitis or in good health (not recorded which). CDR3s include the opening cysteine and the closing phenylalanine or tryptophan. A D gene is named only where the DNA matches it firmly. Size is omitted from some rows. Given values are once, few, many or a class for expanded clones.

>-|TRBV7-3|few|TRBJ2-3
TGTGCCAGCAGCTTAAACGGAGTGGCAGATACGCAGTATTTT
CASSLNGVADTQYF
>TRBD2|TRBV20-1|many|TRBJ2-3
TGCAGTGCCCCGGTGGGAGCGGGGACCACAGATACGCAGTATTTT
CSAPVGAGTTDTQYF
>TRBD2|TRBV11-1|-|TRBJ2-1
TGTGCCAGCAGCCTGTCTAGCGGGGGGGCCCGCAATGAGCAGTTCTTC
CASSLSSGGARNEQFF
>TRBD1|TRBV6-2/TRBV6-3|many|TRBJ1-1
TGTGCCAGCACCTACAGGGGGCTCAAGAACACTGAAGCTTTCTTT
CASTYRGLKNTEAFF
>TRBD2|TRBV11-1|many|TRBJ2-7
TGTGCCAGCACCCTTAGAGGAACGGAGACTAGCGGGACAGGAGGAACCTACGAGCAGTACTTC
CASTLRGTETSGTGGTYEQYF
>-|TRBV5-1|many|TRBJ1-6
TGCGCCAGCAGCACCGAAAGGGGTTACAATTCACCCCTCCACTTT
CASSTERGYNSPLHF
>-|TRBV20-1|many|TRBJ2-5
TGCAGTGTAAAGAGGTTCGAGACCCAGTACTTC
CSVKRFETQYF
>TRBD1|TRBV10-3|many|TRBJ1-2
TGTGCCATCAGTGAGCAAGGGACAGCCTATGGCTACACCTTC
CAISEQGTAYGYTF
>-|TRBV5-1|once|TRBJ2-7
TGCACCAGCAGTTTGGAACGGTACGAGCAGTACTTC
CTSSLERYEQYF
>TRBD2|TRBV20-1|few|TRBJ2-1
TGCAGTGCCGGGACTAGAACAAGGCATGAGCAGTTCTTC
CSAGTRTRHEQFF